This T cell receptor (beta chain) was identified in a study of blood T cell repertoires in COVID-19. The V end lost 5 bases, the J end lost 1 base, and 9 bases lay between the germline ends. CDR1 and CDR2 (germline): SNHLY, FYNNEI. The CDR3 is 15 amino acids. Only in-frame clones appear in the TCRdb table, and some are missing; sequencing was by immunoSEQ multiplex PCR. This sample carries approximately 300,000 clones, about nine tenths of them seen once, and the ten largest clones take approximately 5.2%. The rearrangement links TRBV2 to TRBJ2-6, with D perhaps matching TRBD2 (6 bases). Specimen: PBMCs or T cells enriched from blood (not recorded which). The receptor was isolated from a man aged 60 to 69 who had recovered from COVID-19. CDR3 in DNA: TGTGCCAGCAGTCGACGGGGGTCTGGGGCCAACGTCCTGACTTTC. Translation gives CASSRRGSGANVLTF.